Presented here are 27 T cell receptor beta chains from one specimen sequenced in a study of blood T cell repertoires in COVID-19. Only in-frame clones appear in the TCRdb table, and some are missing; sequencing was by immunoSEQ multiplex PCR. Counted here are 100,000 or so clones, around 90% occurring once; the ten biggest clones make up 2% to 2.5%. Sequencing input: peripheral blood. Receptors originate from a man between 45 and 60 years old with active COVID-19.

The V gene is TRBV18, the J gene TRBJ2-5; possible D gene TRBD2, 7 bases. Germline lookup yields CDR1 KGHSH and CDR2 LQKENI. The length of the CDR3 is 16 residues. Trimming left V 3 bases short and J 10 bases short, with 24 bases between. The CDR3 bases are TGTGCCAGCTCACCCCAGCGGGACCCTAGGGGGGTTGTCCAGTACTTC. It yields the protein CASSPQRDPRGVVQYF.

The chain recombines TRBV2 with TRBJ1-4; D gene ambiguous. The CDR3 is 12 amino acids. Germline CDR1 and CDR2: SNHLY and FYNNEI. Trimming left V 4 bases short and J 7 bases short, with 7 bases between. The CDR3 coding sequence is TGTGCCAGCAGTGGGAGGGTTGAAAAACTGTTTTTT. Protein product: CASSGRVEKLFF.

The CDR3 DNA reads as TGTGCCAGCAGCCCCTCCTTTGGGGCGGGGGCATCCTACGAGCAGTACTTC. This sequence encodes CASSPSFGAGASYEQYF. This chain connects TRBV11-2 to TRBJ2-7, with a possible D match to TRBD2 (7 bases). The germline V gene encodes CDR1 SGHAT and CDR2 FQNNGV. The CDR3 is 17 amino acids. Trimming cost V 5 bases and J 1 base, with 21 bases left between them. Together with reference TRBV11-2 and TRBJ2-7, the CDR3 gives the full variable domain: EAGVAQSPRYKIIEKRQSVAFWCNPISGHATLYWYQQILGQGPKLLIQFQNNGVVDDSQLPKDRFSAERLKGVDSTLKIQPAKLEDSAVYLCASSPSFGAGASYEQYFGPGTRLTVT.

The V and J genes are TRBV9 and TRBJ2-3; 12 bases are shared with TRBD2. V trimming: 0 bases; J trimming: 3 bases; junction bases outside the gene matches: 5. In germline, CDR1 is SGDLS, CDR2 YYNGEE. CDR3 size: 17 residues. The CDR3 is CASSVGLAGGQTDTQYF. CDR3 nucleotide sequence: TGTGCCAGCAGCGTAGGTCTAGCGGGGGGGCAAACAGATACGCAGTATTTT.

The chain joins TRBV30 to TRBJ1-5; 10 positions agree with TRBD1. The germline V gene has CDR1 GTSNPN and CDR2 SVGIG (reference sequence). This CDR3 spans 14 amino acids. The trim removed 3 bases at V and 3 bases at J, leaving 2 bases unmatched. DNA for the CDR3: TGTGCCTGGAGCGGACAGGGGGACAATCAGCCCCAGCATTTT. Amino acids: CAWSGQGDNQPQHF.

This clone was counted only a few times. This chain links TRBV11-2 with TRBJ1-6; D not certain. Germline V lookup: CDR1 SGHAT, CDR2 FQNNGV. V lost 1 base and J 7 bases, leaving 5 bases between the germline ends. This CDR3 region has 13 residues. CDR3 bases: TGTGCCAGCAGCTTAGCTTTGAATTCACCCCTCCACTTT. It translates to CASSLALNSPLHF.

The rearrangement uses TRBV7-9 and TRBJ1-3; the D is unclear. The CDR3 has 15 residues. Trimming took 4 bases from V and 0 from J, leaving 10 bases between them. The germline CDR1 and CDR2 sequences are SEHNR and FQNEAQ (reference sequence). CDR3 protein: CASSSQVTSGNTIYF. In DNA form, the CDR3 reads TGTGCCAGCAGCTCGCAGGTAACCTCTGGAAACACCATATATTTT.

DNA of the CDR3: TGTGCCACAGGACTAGGTCACACCGGGGAGCTGTTTTTT. Translating it yields CATGLGHTGELFF. The chain links TRBV6-6 to TRBJ2-2; 7 bases agree with TRBD2. Unmatched junction bases numbered 5, after V lost 10 bases and J lost 3 bases. CDR3 length: 13 residues. Per germline, CDR1 MNHNY and CDR2 SVGAGI (reference sequence).

This chain joins TRBV11-2 and TRBJ2-7, with D possibly matching TRBD1 (6 bases). From germline, CDR1 is SGHAT and CDR2 FQNNGV. The V and J ends lost 2 bases and 6 bases respectively, with 14 bases between them. The CDR3 sequence is 14 residues long. The DNA of the CDR3 is TGTGCCAGCAGCTTATCGAACAGGGTGGTCGAGCAGTACTTC. It translates to CASSLSNRVVEQYF.

This clone was picked up a small number of times. The V gene is TRBV10-3, the J gene TRBJ1-6; 8 nucleotides align to TRBD1. The V and J ends lost 6 bases and 7 bases, in that order; junction bases with no gene match: 2. The CDR3 spans 13 residues. Germline lookup yields CDR1 ENHRY and CDR2 SYGVKD. As DNA, the CDR3 is TGTGCCATCAGACAGGGGGTAAATTCACCCCTCCACTTT. Translating it yields CAIRQGVNSPLHF.

The gene calls are TRBV15 and TRBJ2-7; TRBD1 matches at 9 bases. This CDR3 contains 16 residues. The germline V gene has CDR1 LNHNV and CDR2 YYDKDF (reference sequence). V dropped 0 bases and J dropped 7; count of bases not matched to a gene: 10. CDR3 sequence reads: CATSRDSGQGRREQYF. Here the CDR3 DNA reads TGTGCCACCAGCAGAGATTCGGGACAGGGACGGCGAGAGCAGTACTTC. Full variable domain (remainder filled in from reference TRBV15 and TRBJ2-7): DAMVIQNPRYQVTQFGKPVTLSCSQTLNHNVMYWYQQKSSQAPKLLFHYYDKDFNNEADTPDNFQSRRPNTSFCFLDIRSPGLGDTAMYLCATSRDSGQGRREQYFGPGTRLTVT.

A few counts support this clone. The chain joins TRBV29-1 to TRBJ2-1, with 12 positions matching TRBD2. The junction had 9 bases not matched to a gene; V was cut back by 6 bases and J by 3 bases. This CDR3 region has 16 residues. Germline CDR1 reads SQVTM; CDR2 reads ANQGSEA. DNA for the CDR3: TGCAGCGTCCAACAGACTAGCGGGGGCCACTACAATGAGCAGTTCTTC. Protein: CSVQQTSGGHYNEQFF.

V is TRBV19 and J is TRBJ2-1; 9 bases are shared with TRBD2. J was trimmed by 0 bases and V by 5 bases; bases with no gene match: 5. Germline V gives CDR1 LNHDA, CDR2 SQIVND (reference sequence). The CDR3 is made up of 16 amino acids. The CDR3 nucleotides read TGTGCCAGTAGTCTAGCGGGGTGGAGCTCCTACAATGAGCAGTTCTTC. The encoded protein is CASSLAGWSSYNEQFF. The variable domain in full, with the rest retrieved from reference TRBV19 and TRBJ2-1, is DGGITQSPKYLFRKEGQNVTLSCEQNLNHDAMYWYRQDPGQGLRLIYYSQIVNDFQKGDIAEGYSVSREKKESFPLTVTSAQKNPTAFYLCASSLAGWSSYNEQFFGPGTRLTVL.

The V gene is TRBV6-5, the J gene TRBJ1-6; TRBD1 matches 9 bases. This CDR3 contains 13 residues. V dropped 4 bases and J dropped 10; count of bases not matched to a gene: 2. Germline CDR1 is MNHEY and CDR2 is SVGAGI. CDR3 amino acids: CASSWDRDSPLHF. In DNA form, the CDR3 reads TGTGCCAGCAGTTGGGACAGGGACTCACCCCTCCACTTT.

The chain has TRBV5-6 and TRBJ2-2; 9 bases line up with TRBD1. V dropped 4 bases and J dropped 6; count of bases not matched to a gene: 7. This CDR3 comprises 15 residues. Per the germline V gene, CDR1 is SGHDT and CDR2 is YYEEEE. The CDR3 nucleotides are TGTGCCAGCAGCAACCGGGACAGGGCCCCCGGGGAGCTGTTTTTT. It is translated as CASSNRDRAPGELFF.

The J gene is TRBJ2-5, the V gene TRBV5-1, with 8 bases lining up with TRBD1. The junction had 11 bases not matched to a gene; V was cut back by 6 bases and J by 1 base. The CDR3 contains 16 residues. Per germline, CDR1 SGHRS and CDR2 YFSETQ. The CDR3 bases are TGCGCCAGCACTCTCCCACAGGGGGTTGGCCAAGAGACCCAGTACTTC. It translates to CASTLPQGVGQETQYF. Using reference TRBV5-1 and TRBJ2-5 for the parts outside the CDR3, the full variable domain is KAGVTQTPRYLIKTRGQQVTLSCSPISGHRSVSWYQQTPGQGLQFLFEYFSETQRNKGNFPGRFSGRQFSNSRSEMNVSTLELGDSALYLCASTLPQGVGQETQYFGPGTRLLVL.

A few counts support this clone. CDR3 nucleotides: TGTGCCAGTAGTTCCCCGAGGGGAGGCGCCTATAATTCACCCCTCCACTTT. This translates into CASSSPRGGAYNSPLHF. V gene TRBV19 combines with J gene TRBJ1-6; D possibly corresponds to TRBD1 (5 bases). The germline V and J ends were trimmed by 5 bases and 2 bases, with 16 bases remaining between them. Germline V CDR1 and CDR2: LNHDA, SQIVND (reference sequence). This CDR3 has 17 amino acids.

The chain uses TRBV6-1 and TRBJ2-3, with 9 bases identical to TRBD2. Germline V lookup: CDR1 MNHNS, CDR2 SASEGT. The length of the CDR3 is 14 residues. V shed 3 bases and J 7 bases; nucleotides not matched to a gene: 5. CDR3 protein: CASSDGLARNTQYF. In DNA, the CDR3 is TGTGCCAGCAGTGACGGACTAGCGAGGAATACGCAGTATTTT.

The V call is TRBV10-3, the J call TRBJ2-5; tentatively, D is TRBD2 (5 bases). The CDR3 is 12 residues long. The V gene lost 6 bases and the J gene lost 4 bases, with 9 bases spanning the gap. The germline gives CDR1 ENHRY, CDR2 SYGVKD. The CDR3 region is CAISESGETQYF. The CDR3, as DNA: TGTGCCATCAGCGAAAGCGGAGAGACCCAGTACTTC.

This chain uses TRBV5-4 with TRBJ2-1; 14 nucleotides align to TRBD2. J was trimmed by 3 bases and V by 4 bases; bases with no gene match: 3. This CDR3 comprises 16 residues. Germline values: CDR1 SGHNT, CDR2 YYREEE (reference sequence). The CDR3 is CASSAGTSGGYNEQFF. The CDR3 coding sequence is TGTGCCAGCAGCGCGGGGACTAGCGGGGGCTACAATGAGCAGTTCTTC.

The CDR3: CASSLDRGSGPYEQYF. CDR3 in DNA: TGTGCCAGCAGTTTGGATCGGGGATCTGGACCATACGAGCAGTACTTC. The chain joins TRBV27 to TRBJ2-7, with D perhaps matching TRBD2 (5 bases). The CDR3 runs to 16 residues. V was trimmed by 3 bases and J by 4 bases, leaving 19 bases between them. Germline CDR1 is MNHEY and CDR2 is SMNVEV (reference sequence).

This clone was seen a few times. The chain uses TRBV7-9 and TRBJ2-2; 7 nucleotides agree with TRBD1. The CDR3 totals 14 residues. J gave up 10 bases and V 4 bases, and 9 bases lay outside the gene matches. Germline assignment: CDR1 SEHNR and CDR2 FQNEAQ (reference sequence). CDR3 in amino acids: CASSSRTGTPELFF. CDR3 nucleotides: TGTGCCAGCAGCTCCAGGACAGGCACCCCGGAGCTGTTTTTT.

The chain has TRBV10-3 and TRBJ2-7; TRBD2 aligns across 15 bases. The CDR3 spans 14 residues. Germline V gene data show CDR1 as ENHRY and CDR2 as SYGVKD. J gave up 7 bases and V 4 bases, and 2 bases lay outside the gene matches. The CDR3 sequence: CAISGTSGGGEQYF. The CDR3 DNA is TGTGCCATCAGTGGGACTAGCGGGGGGGGAGAGCAGTACTTC.

The rearrangement links TRBV7-9 to TRBJ1-4; 8 bases match TRBD1. In germline, CDR1 is SEHNR, CDR2 FQNEAQ (reference sequence). J lost 8 bases, V lost 5 bases, and 10 bases had no gene match. The CDR3 is made up of 15 amino acids. The CDR3 nucleotides read TGTGCCAGCAGCACCCAGGGGGCTTCGGGGGAAAAACTGTTTTTT. Its translation: CASSTQGASGEKLFF.

The V call is TRBV4-3, the J call TRBJ2-2; 12 nucleotides line up with TRBD2. J gave up 7 bases and V 6 bases, and 9 bases lay outside the gene matches. Germline CDR1 LGHNA, CDR2 YSLEER. The CDR3 spans 16 residues. CDR3 sequence reads: CASSPRLAGVNGELFF. The DNA for the CDR3 is TGCGCCAGCAGTCCGAGACTAGCGGGGGTGAACGGGGAGCTGTTTTTT.

This chain uses TRBV4-2 with TRBJ2-7, with 7 bases fitting TRBD1. V trimming: 4 bases; J trimming: 4 bases; junction bases outside the gene matches: 10. The CDR3 runs 15 residues. CDR1 and CDR2 from the germline V gene are LGHNA and YNFKEQ. The CDR3 DNA reads as TGTGCCAGCAGCCTAGCCGGACAGGAGGTTTACGAGCAGTACTTC. Protein product: CASSLAGQEVYEQYF.

The chain combines TRBV11-2 with TRBJ2-4, with D possibly being TRBD1 (6 bases). V was cut by 4 bases and J by 5 bases, with 18 bases left in between. CDR1 is SGHAT, CDR2 FQNNGV, per germline. This CDR3 is 16 amino acids long. The CDR3 DNA is TGTGCCAGCAGCTCTAGACAGGTTTTTGGAGAAAACATTCAGTACTTC. Its translation is CASSSRQVFGENIQYF.